This TCR beta chain derives from a study of CD8+ T cells in alopecia areata. Overall study: Each recipient was an approximately 7-11-week-old female C3H/HeJ mouse given skin from a roughly 6-12-month-old C3H/HeJ donor with spontaneous alopecia. Study-wide points: Higher clonality was seen in lesional scalp than in normal scalp, especially in alopecia totalis/universalis. The study found TCR sharing across patients less clear than in mice, possibly for HLA reasons. Scalp sequencing also captures normal skin's resident alphabeta T cells.

This CDR3 contains 13 residues. The V gene end was trimmed by 3 bases and the J gene end by 6 bases; junction bases not matched to a gene: 2. Germline V gene data show CDR1 as NNHDY and CDR2 as SYVADS. This clone turned up a few times. What it binds is unknown. Gene and germline names: mouse. The read gets to within 4 residues of the CDR3 end, and the germline J gene fills in the rest. Sequencing templates came from extracted RNA that was reverse transcribed into cDNA. Clones were sequenced by immunoSEQ multiplex PCR, and TCRdb holds only the in-frame ones, with some missing. There are around 290,000 clones in the sample, none observed a single time. Sorting of pooled cutaneous lymph node cells used CD4, CD8alpha, NKG2D, NKG2ACE and other markers.

The TCR comes from a C3H/HeJ mouse with alopecia areata. The strain's MHC type: H2-k. The J gene is TRBJ2-2, the V gene TRBV13-3; 7 nucleotides align to TRBD2. The sequenced sample consisted of CD4+ T cells sorted from a lymph node. Here the CDR3 reads CASSATGPGQLYF. The part of the CDR3 DNA that was read is TGTGCCAGCAGTGCGACTGGGCCCGGG.